The clone carrying this T cell receptor (beta chain) has only one observation. This specimen belongs to a study of beta chain features in type 1 diabetes. Expressed TCRB transcripts were sequenced because the entire RNA isolate underwent reverse transcription. TCRdb's table, derived via immunoSEQ multiplex PCR, lists solely in-frame clones and lacks some. The table has hundreds of thousands of clones, around 68% seen once. In germline, CDR1 is MGHDK, CDR2 SYGVNS. The CDR3 runs 13 residues. Trimming removed 4 bases from V and 7 bases from J, with 11 bases in between. The receptor was derived from a man aged 25 to 45 in good health. This chain uses TRBV25-1 with TRBJ2-1, with D maybe TRBD2 (5 bases). Material for sequencing was naive CD4+ T cells from blood. DNA for the CDR3: TGTGCCAGCAGTGGGCCTTCGGGGAATGAGCAGTTCTTC. Translation: CASSGPSGNEQFF.